One and the same sample provided the 10 T cell receptor beta chains below, sequenced in a study of blood T cell repertoires in COVID-19 (dated by TCRdb to 2020 to 2022). Libraries were prepared through the immunoSEQ multiplex PCR assay. This immuneACCESS table, as held by TCRdb, lists in-frame sequences with V and J called but not all clones. Of the missing ones, under half trace to an unresolved V gene in checked studies; the others have no known cause. This sample is represented by about 230,000 clones; 84% of them were singletons. The biggest ten clones account for about a sixth of the sample. Sequenced material: peripheral blood. The origin of the receptors is an elderly woman with active or convalescent COVID-19.

Concerning this clone itself: Other nucleotide sequences from this sample produce the same CDR3. The chain recombines TRBV7-2 with TRBJ1-2, with 8 bases matching TRBD1. CDR3 size: 13 residues. The V gene's germline CDR1 is SGHTA and CDR2 FQGNSA. The trim removed 3 bases at V and 7 bases at J, leaving 4 bases unmatched. DNA of the CDR3: TGTGCCAGCAGCTTCGGACAGGGAGCTGGCTACACCTTC. Translating it yields CASSFGQGAGYTF.

The chain couples TRBV10-1 to TRBJ2-7, with D possibly being TRBD1 (7 bases). Looked up from germline, CDR1 is WNHNN and CDR2 is SYGVQD (reference sequence). V shed 6 bases and J shed 2 bases, with 17 bases lying between them. This CDR3 has 15 residues. The DNA for the CDR3 is TGCGCCAGCAGATCCCGGGGGCAGGGGGCCTACGAGCAGTACTTC. This codes for CASRSRGQGAYEQYF.

V usage is TRBV6-5 and J usage is TRBJ1-3; possible D gene TRBD1, 5 bases. There are 15 residues in the CDR3. Trimming stripped 5 bases from V and 0 bases from J, with 11 bases between. In germline, CDR1 is MNHEY, CDR2 SVGAGI. The CDR3 here is CASSRGLSSGNTIYF. Written as DNA, the CDR3 is TGTGCCAGCAGTAGGGGCTTGAGCTCTGGAAACACCATATATTTT.

The V call is TRBV6-6, the J call TRBJ1-5; the match to TRBD1 covers 8 bases. Germline V gives CDR1 MNHNY, CDR2 SVGAGI (reference sequence). The J segment lost 1 base and the V segment lost 2 bases, leaving 1 base of the junction unmatched. The CDR3 loop spans 15 amino acids. The DNA of the CDR3 is TGTGCCAGCAGTTACCGGGACAGGAGCAATCAGCCCCAGCATTTT. Translated: CASSYRDRSNQPQHF.

V gene TRBV18 combines with J gene TRBJ1-6; 11 nucleotides align to TRBD1. The CDR3 length is 16 residues. Germline lookup yields CDR1 KGHSH and CDR2 LQKENI. Trimming took 4 bases from V and 6 from J; bases not matched to a gene: 5. The CDR3 nucleotides are TGTGCCAGCTCACAAGGACAGGGGGCATCTAATTCACCCCTCCACTTT. It specifies CASSQGQGASNSPLHF.

This clone occurred a few times. The chain couples TRBV28 to TRBJ1-1; 12 positions match TRBD1. The ends lost 6 bases at V and 11 bases at J; junction bases unmatched: 10. Germline assignment: CDR1 MDHEN and CDR2 SYDVKM. The CDR3 contains 14 residues. CDR3 residues: CASRSGTGGLRAFF. The DNA for the CDR3 is TGTGCCAGCAGATCCGGGACAGGGGGCTTAAGGGCTTTCTTT.

CDR3 DNA: TGTGCCAGCAGTGTGGGCGGGGGACAGCCCCAGCATTTT. Encoded protein: CASSVGGGQPQHF. The chain recombines TRBV6-4 with TRBJ1-5; weak D call: TRBD1 (5 bases). This CDR3 is built from 13 residues. V was cut by 4 bases and J by 7 bases, with 11 bases left in between. In germline, CDR1 is MRHNA, CDR2 SNTAGT.

The rearrangement links TRBV3-1 (or the pseudogene TRBV3-2) to TRBJ1-2; maybe TRBD1 (5 bases). Germline V gives CDR1 LGHDT, CDR2 YNNKEL (reference sequence). This CDR3 region has 14 residues. With 5 bases removed from V and 3 bases from J, the gap between germline ends came to 13 bases. CDR3 sequence (DNA): TGTGCCAGCAGCGCACAGGCAAGGGACTATGGCTACACCTTC. It translates to CASSAQARDYGYTF.

The V gene is TRBV6-2 or TRBV6-3, the J gene TRBJ2-7; D ambiguous. V was clipped by 2 bases and J by 6 bases, with 14 bases between them. Germline V gene sequence: CDR1 MNHEY, CDR2 SVGEGT. CDR3 size: 14 residues. Here the CDR3 reads CASSYVEHLPEQYF. The CDR3 coding sequence is TGTGCCAGCAGTTACGTGGAGCACCTCCCCGAGCAGTACTTC.

This chain joins TRBV19 and TRBJ2-7, with 7 positions matching TRBD1. The CDR3 consists of 16 residues. Per germline, CDR1 LNHDA and CDR2 SQIVND (reference sequence). With 5 bases clipped from V and 5 bases from J, the junction kept 15 bases outside the gene matches. The CDR3 here is CASSSPRQGFADEQYF. The CDR3 DNA sequence: TGTGCCAGTAGTTCTCCAAGACAGGGCTTCGCGGACGAGCAGTACTTC.